A single sample is the source of the 8 T cell receptor beta chains below, sequenced in a study of blood T cells in healthy people across ages. The authors ran a second PCR of 7 to 11 cycles using a sample-barcoded 5' primer and a J-beta primer mix. TCRdb re-analysed the 5' RACE reads in MiXCR, keeping a single row per CDR3 protein. The sample lists around 940,000 distinct CDR3 sequences, around 54% occurring once. Sequences were obtained from blood. The receptors shown here come from a woman aged 55 to 70 in good health.

This chain connects TRBV28 to TRBJ2-7, with D perhaps TRBD1 or TRBD2 (6 bases each). Deletions cut 2 bases from V and 4 bases from J, with 18 bases between. CDR1 and CDR2 from the germline V gene are MDHEN and SYDVKM. This CDR3 contains 16 residues. This CDR3 is CASSLPRGGQTYEQYF. Here the CDR3 DNA reads TGTGCCAGCAGTTTACCGCGGGGCGGACAGACTTACGAGCAGTACTTC.

The CDR3 DNA reads as TGTGCCAGCAGAGTAAGGTGGGACAGGGGACTAGCGGGAGATATCTCTGGGGCCAACGTCCTGACTTTC. This gives the protein CASRVRWDRGLAGDISGANVLTF. The V call is TRBV28, the J call TRBJ2-6; the match to TRBD2 covers 14 bases. Looked up from germline, CDR1 is MDHEN and CDR2 is SYDVKM. Trimming cost V 6 bases and J 0 bases; bases outside gene matches: 19. This CDR3 has 23 amino acids.

The rearrangement links TRBV10-2 to TRBJ2-3; 8 bases line up with TRBD2. Germline V gives CDR1 WSHSY, CDR2 SAAADI. The CDR3 spans 15 residues. Trimming at V came to 5 bases and at J to 2 bases, leaving 6 bases not matched to a gene. CDR3 sequence: CASSFGTRPTDTQYF. Here the CDR3 DNA reads TGCGCCAGCAGTTTCGGGACTAGGCCCACAGATACGCAGTATTTT.

The rearrangement links TRBV6-6 to TRBJ2-3; TRBD2 is a possible D gene (6 bases). Looked up from germline, CDR1 is MNHNY and CDR2 is SVGAGI (reference sequence). CDR3 size: 16 residues. V was cut by 0 bases and J by 4 bases, with 14 bases left in between. CDR3 DNA sequence: TGTGCCAGCAGTTACTCAACTAACGGGAGTGCAGATACGCAGTATTTT. Translating it yields CASSYSTNGSADTQYF.

This clonotype was seen a few times. J is TRBJ1-2 and V is TRBV6-2 or TRBV6-3; D ambiguous. The length of the CDR3 is 12 residues. The germline V gene encodes CDR1 MNHEY and CDR2 SVGEGT. V lost 2 bases and J lost 3, with 4 bases in between. CDR3 bases: TGTGCCAGCAGTTACGTGTACTATGGCTACACCTTC. Its protein is CASSYVYYGYTF.

The V call is TRBV11-2, the J call TRBJ2-1; D unclear. This CDR3 is built from 12 residues. The germline CDR1 and CDR2 sequences are SGHAT and FQNNGV. With 1 base removed from V and 9 bases from J, the gap between germline ends came to 7 bases. The CDR3 is CASSLVPTEQFF. CDR3 in DNA: TGTGCCAGCAGCTTAGTCCCCACTGAGCAGTTCTTC.

The DNA of the CDR3 is TGCGCCTGCGACAGGGGCACAGATACGCAGTATTTT. Its translation is CACDRGTDTQYF. V is TRBV5-1 and J is TRBJ2-3; 7 bases are shared with TRBD1. The germline gives CDR1 SGHRS, CDR2 YFSETQ. There are 12 residues in the CDR3. The junction had 3 bases not matched to a gene; V was cut back by 10 bases and J by 1 base.

This clonotype was seen more than once but under ten times. The chain links TRBV27 to TRBJ2-1; TRBD2 aligns across 7 bases. Germline V gene sequence: CDR1 MNHEY, CDR2 SMNVEV (reference sequence). The CDR3 length is 14 residues. V was clipped by 2 bases and J by 6 bases; unmatched bases: 4. CDR3 sequence reads: CASSLAGVSNEQFF. In nucleotides, the CDR3 is TGTGCCAGCAGTTTAGCGGGAGTAAGCAATGAGCAGTTCTTC.